This T cell receptor beta chain was found in a study of cytomegalovirus exposure and HLA in healthy donors. Study results and limitations: Per a prior analysis, the majority of TCR beta V segments were productive roughly 90% or roughly 30% of the time. Common viral pathogens seemed, in a later analysis, to connect with several of the most significant clusters.

In germline, CDR1 is MDHEN, CDR2 SYDVKM. V dropped 2 bases and J dropped 7; count of bases not matched to a gene: 2. The CDR3 has 14 residues. This PCR relied on a set of 60 Vbeta primers and 13 Jbeta primers. The table came from immunoSEQ multiplex PCR; TCRdb's copy has only in-frame clones and leaves some out. The sample lists 120,000 to 150,000 clones, roughly 80% occurring once. A word on this clone: What it recognizes is unknown.

The rearrangement joins TRBV28 to TRBJ1-5, with 10 bases lining up with TRBD1. Sequencing was carried out using PBMCs. This receptor was obtained from a woman aged 25 to 39 in good health and CMV-seronegative. The CDR3 reads CASSLGTGAQPQHF. The CDR3, as DNA: TGTGCCAGCAGTTTAGGGACAGGGGCCCAGCCCCAGCATTTT.